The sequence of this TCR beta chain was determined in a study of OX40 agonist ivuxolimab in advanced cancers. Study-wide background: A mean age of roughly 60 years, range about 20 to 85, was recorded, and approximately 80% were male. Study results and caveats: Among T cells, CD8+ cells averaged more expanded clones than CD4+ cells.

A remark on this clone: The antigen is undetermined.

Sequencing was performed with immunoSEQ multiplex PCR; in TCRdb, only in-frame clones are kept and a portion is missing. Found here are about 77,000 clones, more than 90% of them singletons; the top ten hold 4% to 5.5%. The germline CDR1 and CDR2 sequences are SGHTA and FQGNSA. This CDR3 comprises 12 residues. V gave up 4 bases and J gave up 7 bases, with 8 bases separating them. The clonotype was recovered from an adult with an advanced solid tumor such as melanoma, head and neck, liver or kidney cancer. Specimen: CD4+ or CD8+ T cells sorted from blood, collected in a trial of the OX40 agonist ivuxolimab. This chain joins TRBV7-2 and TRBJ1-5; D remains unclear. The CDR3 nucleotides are TGTGCCAGCAGCTCGCACGGGCAGCCCCAGCATTTT. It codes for CASSSHGQPQHF.